The sequence of this T cell receptor (beta chain) was determined in a study of blood T cell repertoires in COVID-19. Germline V gene lookup returns CDR1 LNHDA and CDR2 SQIVND (reference sequence). V lost 3 bases to trimming and J lost 1 base, with 10 bases between them. This CDR3 has 14 residues. Repertoires were generated with immunoSEQ multiplex PCR, while TCRdb's copy carries only in-frame clones and drops some. The data hold roughly 87,000 clones, with roughly 75% observed a single time. The clonotype comes from a woman in her forties or fifties with acute or convalescent COVID-19. The chain couples TRBV19 to TRBJ2-7; D gene uncertain. Sequences were obtained from peripheral blood. CDR3 protein: CASSIYLESYEQYF. The CDR3 DNA reads TGTGCCAGTAGTATTTACCTGGAGTCCTACGAGCAGTACTTC.